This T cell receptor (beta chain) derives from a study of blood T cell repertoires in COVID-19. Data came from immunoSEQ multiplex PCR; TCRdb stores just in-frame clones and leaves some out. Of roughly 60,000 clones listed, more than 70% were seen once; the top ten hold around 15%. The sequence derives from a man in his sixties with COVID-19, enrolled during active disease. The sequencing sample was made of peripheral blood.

For the CDR3, the DNA is TGCGCCAGCAGCCAAGATTCTAGGCAGAGCTATGGCTACACCTTC. This translates into CASSQDSRQSYGYTF. V and J are TRBV4-1 and TRBJ1-2, with D unresolved. The CDR3 runs 15 residues. The germline V gene has CDR1 MGHRA and CDR2 YSYEKL. The V end was cut by 0 bases, the J end by 4 bases, with 12 bases between.